The 14 T cell receptor beta chains given below trace back to one sample, sequenced in a study of PD-1 blockade in classical Hodgkin lymphoma. Every one of the patients relapsed after autologous stem cell transplantation (brentuximab vedotin exposure was variable). Here immunoSEQ multiplex PCR was the method, and the copy in TCRdb shows in-frame clones only, minus some. The sample has tens of thousands of clones; around 67% are singletons. The sample consisted of peripheral blood mononuclear cells (PBMCs), taken before the second cycle of nivolumab. The origin of the receptors is a human donor with classical Hodgkin lymphoma.

The V and J genes are TRBV6-1 and TRBJ2-7, with TRBD1 matching over 11 bases. The V and J ends lost 6 bases and 6 bases, in that order; junction bases with no gene match: 4. CDR1 MNHNS and CDR2 SASEGT come from the germline V gene. This CDR3 comprises 13 residues. The CDR3 DNA reads TGTGCCAGCAGCGGACAGGGGGCGAGCGAGCAGTACTTC. This translates into CASSGQGASEQYF.

The chain couples TRBV30 to TRBJ2-1, with a tentative D call TRBD2 (5 bases). Per the germline V gene, CDR1 is GTSNPN and CDR2 is SVGIG (reference sequence). The CDR3 is made up of 15 amino acids. The ends were cut back, 2 bases at V and 5 bases at J, with 16 bases in the middle. The CDR3 coding sequence is TGTGCCTGGAGTTCGGGCCCCAACGGGAACAATGAGCAGTTCTTC. This codes for CAWSSGPNGNNEQFF.

The rearrangement joins TRBV30 to TRBJ2-7; 7 positions match TRBD2. The junction had 11 bases not matched to a gene; V was cut back by 3 bases and J by 6 bases. The CDR3 has 14 amino acids. Germline V gene data show CDR1 as GTSNPN and CDR2 as SVGIG (reference sequence). CDR3 coding DNA: TGTGCCTGGAGGGGGCTAGCGGAGTCGGGCGAGCAGTACTTC. It specifies CAWRGLAESGEQYF.

This clone was picked up a small number of times. The V gene is TRBV29-1, the J gene TRBJ2-1; D is perhaps TRBD1 or TRBD2 (5 bases each). The CDR3 loop spans 12 amino acids. Germline loops: CDR1 SQVTM, CDR2 ANQGSEA. V was clipped by 4 bases and J by 6 bases, with 10 bases between them. CDR3 in amino acids: CSVGGGGNEQFF. As DNA, the CDR3 is TGCAGCGTTGGAGGTGGGGGCAATGAGCAGTTCTTC.

The rearrangement uses TRBV6-6 and TRBJ1-5; tentative D call: TRBD1 (5 bases). CDR1 is MNHNY and CDR2 is SVGAGI in the germline V gene (reference sequence). CDR3 length equals 16 residues. Trimming removed 4 bases at V and 0 bases at J, with 13 bases between. The CDR3 spells CASSSAVGDSNQPQHF. The CDR3 nucleotides read TGTGCCAGCAGTTCCGCCGTGGGGGATAGCAATCAGCCCCAGCATTTT.

The chain's CDR3 is CASSWGMNQPQHF. As DNA, the CDR3 is TGTGCCAGCAGTTGGGGAATGAATCAGCCCCAGCATTTT. The rearrangement joins TRBV28 to TRBJ1-5, with D uncertain. The germline gives CDR1 MDHEN, CDR2 SYDVKM. The CDR3 is made up of 13 amino acids. V lost 4 bases, J lost 4 bases, and 8 bases lay in between.

This clone was seen a few times. This chain links TRBV19 with TRBJ1-1, with D unresolved. There are 14 residues in the CDR3. Looked up from germline, CDR1 is LNHDA and CDR2 is SQIVND (reference sequence). Trimming took 5 bases from V and 0 from J, leaving 10 bases between them. The CDR3 nucleotides read TGTGCCAGTAGTGATGGGCCACTGAACACTGAAGCTTTCTTT. Protein sequence: CASSDGPLNTEAFF.

This clone was observed a handful of times. The J gene is TRBJ2-7, the V gene TRBV29-1, with 9 nucleotides matching TRBD2. Losses at the gene ends were 3 bases for V and 7 bases for J; bases not matched to a gene: 7. Looked up from germline, CDR1 is SQVTM and CDR2 is ANQGSEA. The CDR3 contains 13 residues. The DNA of the CDR3 is TGCAGCGTTGAGGGACTAGCATCTGGAGAGCAGTACTTC. It yields the protein CSVEGLASGEQYF.

The J gene is TRBJ1-2, the V gene TRBV6-5; D remains unclear. V was clipped by 2 bases and J by 5 bases, with 9 bases between them. Germline V lookup: CDR1 MNHEY, CDR2 SVGAGI. This CDR3 comprises 13 residues. The chain's CDR3 is CASSYGPEYGYTF. The CDR3 region has the DNA TGTGCCAGCAGTTACGGGCCCGAATATGGCTACACCTTC.

The J gene is TRBJ1-1, the V gene TRBV27; D might be TRBD1 (6 bases). The CDR3 covers 19 residues. Germline CDR1 MNHEY, CDR2 SMNVEV (reference sequence). The V end was cut by 0 bases, the J end by 3 bases, with 23 bases between. The CDR3 region is CASSLSRSESPRTDTEAFF. CDR3 nucleotides: TGTGCCAGCAGTTTATCCCGATCCGAGTCCCCCAGGACAGACACTGAAGCTTTCTTT.

The chain employs TRBV27 and TRBJ2-7; the D is unclear. Germline V gene data show CDR1 as MNHEY and CDR2 as SMNVEV (reference sequence). The CDR3 length is 13 residues. Trimming shortened V by 2 bases and J by 2 bases, and 7 bases separated the two germline ends. CDR3 residues: CASSLRYTYEQYF. For the CDR3, the DNA is TGTGCCAGCAGTTTACGGTATACCTACGAGCAGTACTTC.

The V gene is TRBV5-8, the J gene TRBJ1-5; 9 bases are a match to TRBD1. The junction had 17 bases not matched to a gene; V was cut back by 4 bases and J by 9 bases. This CDR3 spans 17 amino acids. From germline, CDR1 is SGHTS and CDR2 YDEGEE. CDR3 protein: CASSPQWWDRVVRPQHF. The CDR3 DNA is TGTGCCAGCAGCCCCCAGTGGTGGGACAGGGTGGTGAGGCCCCAGCATTTT.

The rearrangement links TRBV6-4 to TRBJ1-1; a weak D match, TRBD1 (6 bases). The CDR3 runs to 14 residues. Germline V lookup: CDR1 MRHNA, CDR2 SNTAGT. Trimming stripped 5 bases from V and 1 base from J, with 11 bases between. The CDR3 sequence: CASSPTGSNTEAFF. CDR3 nucleotide sequence: TGTGCCAGCAGTCCGACAGGCTCGAACACTGAAGCTTTCTTT.

V gene TRBV6-5 combines with J gene TRBJ2-7, with 9 bases lining up with TRBD1. This CDR3 has 12 residues. V shed 6 bases and J 3 bases; nucleotides not matched to a gene: 0. The V gene's germline CDR1 is MNHEY and CDR2 SVGAGI. The CDR3 DNA follows: TGTGCCAGCAGGGACAGGGGCTACGAGCAGTACTTC. Translation: CASRDRGYEQYF.